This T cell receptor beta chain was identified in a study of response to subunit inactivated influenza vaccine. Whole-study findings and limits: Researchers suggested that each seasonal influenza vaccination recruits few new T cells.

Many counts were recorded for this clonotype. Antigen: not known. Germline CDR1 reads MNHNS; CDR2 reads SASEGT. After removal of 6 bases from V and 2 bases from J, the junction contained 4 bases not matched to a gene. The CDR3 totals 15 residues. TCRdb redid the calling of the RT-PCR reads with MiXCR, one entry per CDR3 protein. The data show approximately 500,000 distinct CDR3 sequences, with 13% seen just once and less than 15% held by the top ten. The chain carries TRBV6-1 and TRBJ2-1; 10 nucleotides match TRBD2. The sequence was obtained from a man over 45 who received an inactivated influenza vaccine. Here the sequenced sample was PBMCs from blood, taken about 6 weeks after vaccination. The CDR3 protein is CASRWTSGAYNEQFF. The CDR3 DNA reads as TGTGCCAGCAGATGGACTAGCGGAGCCTACAATGAGCAGTTCTTC.